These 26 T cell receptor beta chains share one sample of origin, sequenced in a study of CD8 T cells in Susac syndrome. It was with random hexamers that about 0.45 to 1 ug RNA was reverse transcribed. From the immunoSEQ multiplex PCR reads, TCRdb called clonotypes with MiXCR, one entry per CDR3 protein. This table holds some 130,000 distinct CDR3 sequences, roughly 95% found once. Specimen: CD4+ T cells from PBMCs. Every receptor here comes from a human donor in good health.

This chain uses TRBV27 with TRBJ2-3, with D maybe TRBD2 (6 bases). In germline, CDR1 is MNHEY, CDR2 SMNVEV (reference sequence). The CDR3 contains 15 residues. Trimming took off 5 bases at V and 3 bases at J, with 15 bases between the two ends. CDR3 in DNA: TGTGCCAGCAGTCAGGGACTGATAGTGACAGATACGCAGTATTTT. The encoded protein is CASSQGLIVTDTQYF.

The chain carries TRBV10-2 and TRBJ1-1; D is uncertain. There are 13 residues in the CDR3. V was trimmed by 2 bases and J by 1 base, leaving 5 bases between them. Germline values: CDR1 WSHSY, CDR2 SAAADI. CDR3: CASSEITNTEAFF. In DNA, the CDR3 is TGCGCCAGCAGTGAGATTACGAACACTGAAGCTTTCTTT.

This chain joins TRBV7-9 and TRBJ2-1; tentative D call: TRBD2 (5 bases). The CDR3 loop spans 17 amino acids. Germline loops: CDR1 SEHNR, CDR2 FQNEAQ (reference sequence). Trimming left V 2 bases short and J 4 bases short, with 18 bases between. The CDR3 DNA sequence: TGTGCCAGCAGCTTAAGGCCACGGCGGGTCGGATACAATGAGCAGTTCTTC. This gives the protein CASSLRPRRVGYNEQFF.

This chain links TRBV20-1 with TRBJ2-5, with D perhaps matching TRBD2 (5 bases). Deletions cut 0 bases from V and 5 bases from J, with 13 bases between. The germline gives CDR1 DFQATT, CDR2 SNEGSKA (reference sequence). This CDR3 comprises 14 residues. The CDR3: CSARDLTSGETQYF. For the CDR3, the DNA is TGCAGTGCTAGAGATCTGACGTCGGGGGAGACCCAGTACTTC.

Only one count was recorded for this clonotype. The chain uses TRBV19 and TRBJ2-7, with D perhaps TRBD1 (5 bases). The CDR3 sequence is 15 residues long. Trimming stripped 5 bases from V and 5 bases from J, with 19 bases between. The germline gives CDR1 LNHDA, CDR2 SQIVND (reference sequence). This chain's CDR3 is CASSFAAAGSHEQYF. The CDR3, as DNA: TGTGCCAGTAGTTTCGCCGCCGCAGGGTCCCACGAGCAGTACTTC.

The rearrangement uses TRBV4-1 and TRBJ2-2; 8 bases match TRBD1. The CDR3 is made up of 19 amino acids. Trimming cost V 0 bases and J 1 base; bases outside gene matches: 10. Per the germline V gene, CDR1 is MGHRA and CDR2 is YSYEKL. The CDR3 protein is CASSQDLTGGTLNTGELFF. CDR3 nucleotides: TGCGCCAGCAGCCAAGATCTTACAGGGGGTACCCTGAACACCGGGGAGCTGTTTTTT.

The CDR3 here is CASSATGYYGYTF. The DNA of the CDR3 is TGTGCCAGCAGCGCAACAGGGTACTATGGCTACACCTTC. The chain employs TRBV7-2 and TRBJ1-2, with a tentative D call TRBD1 (6 bases). Germline CDR1 reads SGHTA; CDR2 reads FQGNSA. The CDR3 has 13 residues. V was shortened by 5 bases and J by 3 bases, with 10 bases between the two germline ends.

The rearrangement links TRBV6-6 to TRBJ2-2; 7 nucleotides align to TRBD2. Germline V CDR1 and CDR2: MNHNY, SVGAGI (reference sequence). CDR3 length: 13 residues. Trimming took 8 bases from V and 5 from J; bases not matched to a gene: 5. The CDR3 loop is CASGRDLTGELFF. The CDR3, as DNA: TGTGCCAGCGGGAGGGACCTGACCGGGGAGCTGTTTTTT.

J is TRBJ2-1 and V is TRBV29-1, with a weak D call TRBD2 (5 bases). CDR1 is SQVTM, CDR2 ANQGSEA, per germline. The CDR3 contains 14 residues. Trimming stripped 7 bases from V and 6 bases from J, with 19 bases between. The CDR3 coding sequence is TGCAGCGGAAACGGCCTGGGGAGCACCAATGAGCAGTTCTTC. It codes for CSGNGLGSTNEQFF.

In DNA, the CDR3 is TGTGCCAGCAGTTTGGCCGAGGCCATCTACAATGAGCAGTTCTTC. Protein sequence: CASSLAEAIYNEQFF. The genes are TRBV6-5 and TRBJ2-1, with D unclear. V was pared by 4 bases and J by 3 bases, with 13 bases between. The CDR3 length is 15 residues. Per germline, CDR1 MNHEY and CDR2 SVGAGI.

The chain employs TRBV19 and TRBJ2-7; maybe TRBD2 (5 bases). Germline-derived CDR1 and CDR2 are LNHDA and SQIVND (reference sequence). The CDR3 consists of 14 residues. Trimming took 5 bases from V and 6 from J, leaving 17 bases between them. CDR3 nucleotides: TGTGCCAGTAGTCCCCGACGGGATAATACCGAGCAGTACTTC. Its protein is CASSPRRDNTEQYF.

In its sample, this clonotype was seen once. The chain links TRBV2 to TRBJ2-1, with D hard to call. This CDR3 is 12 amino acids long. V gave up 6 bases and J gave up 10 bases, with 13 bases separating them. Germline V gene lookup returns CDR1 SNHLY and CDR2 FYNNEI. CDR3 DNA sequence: TGTGCCAGCAGCCTTAGGGCAAGCGAGCAGTTCTTC. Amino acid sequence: CASSLRASEQFF.

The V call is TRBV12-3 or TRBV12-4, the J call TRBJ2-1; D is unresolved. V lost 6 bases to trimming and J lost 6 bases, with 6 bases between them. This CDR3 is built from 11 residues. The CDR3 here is CASRTVNEQFF. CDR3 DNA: TGTGCCAGCAGGACGGTCAATGAGCAGTTCTTC.

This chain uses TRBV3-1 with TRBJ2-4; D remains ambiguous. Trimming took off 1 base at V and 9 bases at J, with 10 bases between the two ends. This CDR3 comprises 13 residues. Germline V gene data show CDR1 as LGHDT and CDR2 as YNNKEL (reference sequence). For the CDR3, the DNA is TGTGCCAGCAGCCAAGGGCAAAAAGGCATTCAGTACTTC. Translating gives CASSQGQKGIQYF.

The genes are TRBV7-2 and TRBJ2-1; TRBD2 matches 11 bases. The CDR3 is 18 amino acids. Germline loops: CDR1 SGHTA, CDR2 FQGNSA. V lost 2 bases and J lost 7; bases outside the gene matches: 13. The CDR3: CASSLRGAGTSGGNEQFF. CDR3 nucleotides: TGTGCCAGCAGCTTAAGGGGGGCAGGGACTAGCGGTGGTAATGAGCAGTTCTTC.

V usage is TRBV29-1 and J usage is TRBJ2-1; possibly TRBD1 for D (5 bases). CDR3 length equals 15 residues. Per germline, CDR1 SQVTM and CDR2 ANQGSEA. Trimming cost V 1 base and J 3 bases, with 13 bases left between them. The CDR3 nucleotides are TGCAGCGTTGAAGTTTTGCGGACAAACTACAATGAGCAGTTCTTC. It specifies CSVEVLRTNYNEQFF.

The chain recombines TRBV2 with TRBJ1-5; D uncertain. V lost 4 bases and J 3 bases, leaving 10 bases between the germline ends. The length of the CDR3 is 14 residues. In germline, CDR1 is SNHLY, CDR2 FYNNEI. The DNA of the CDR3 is TGTGCCAGCAGTGGCGGGAGTCCCAATCAGCCCCAGCATTTT. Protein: CASSGGSPNQPQHF.

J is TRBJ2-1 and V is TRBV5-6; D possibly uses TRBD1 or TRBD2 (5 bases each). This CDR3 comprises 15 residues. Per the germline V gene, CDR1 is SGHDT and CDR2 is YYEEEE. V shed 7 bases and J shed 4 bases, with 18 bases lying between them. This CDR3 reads CASVRGRVDYNEQFF. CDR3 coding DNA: TGTGCCAGCGTGAGGGGCAGGGTCGATTACAATGAGCAGTTCTTC.

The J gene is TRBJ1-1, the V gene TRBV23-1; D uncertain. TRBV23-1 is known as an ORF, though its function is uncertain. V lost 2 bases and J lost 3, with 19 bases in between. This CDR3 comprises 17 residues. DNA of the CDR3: TGCGCCAGCAGTCAAAACTCGGGCCGGACCAAAGACACTGAAGCTTTCTTT. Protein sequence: CASSQNSGRTKDTEAFF.

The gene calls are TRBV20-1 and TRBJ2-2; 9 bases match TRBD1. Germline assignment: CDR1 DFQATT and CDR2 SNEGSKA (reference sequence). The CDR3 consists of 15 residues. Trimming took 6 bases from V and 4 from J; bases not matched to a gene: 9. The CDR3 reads CSALGTGRGTGELFF. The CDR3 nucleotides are TGCAGTGCCCTCGGGACAGGGAGGGGCACCGGGGAGCTGTTTTTT.

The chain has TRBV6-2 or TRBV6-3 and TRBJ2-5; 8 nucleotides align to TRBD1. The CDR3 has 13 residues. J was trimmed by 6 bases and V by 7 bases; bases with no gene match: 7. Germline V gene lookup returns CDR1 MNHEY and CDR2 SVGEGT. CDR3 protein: CASNLRGRKTQYF. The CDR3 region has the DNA TGTGCCAGCAACCTCAGGGGGCGAAAGACCCAGTACTTC.

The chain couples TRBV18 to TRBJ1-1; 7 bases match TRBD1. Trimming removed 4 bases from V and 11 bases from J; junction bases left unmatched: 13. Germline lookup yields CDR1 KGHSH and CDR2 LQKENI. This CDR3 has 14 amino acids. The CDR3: CASSRDRDGQNAFF. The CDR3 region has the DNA TGTGCCAGCTCACGCGACAGGGACGGACAAAATGCTTTCTTT. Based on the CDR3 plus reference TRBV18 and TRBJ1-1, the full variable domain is NAGVMQNPRHLVRRRGQEARLRCSPMKGHSHVYWYRQLPEEGLKFMVYLQKENIIDESGMPKERFSAEFPKEGPSILRIQQVVRGDSAAYFCASSRDRDGQNAFFGQGTRLTVV.

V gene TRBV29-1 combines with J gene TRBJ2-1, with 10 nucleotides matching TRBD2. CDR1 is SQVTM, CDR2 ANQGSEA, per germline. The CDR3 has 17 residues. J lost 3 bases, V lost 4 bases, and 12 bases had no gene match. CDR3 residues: CSVGGASGRGGYNEQFF. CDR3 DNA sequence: TGCAGCGTTGGGGGGGCTAGCGGGAGAGGTGGCTACAATGAGCAGTTCTTC.

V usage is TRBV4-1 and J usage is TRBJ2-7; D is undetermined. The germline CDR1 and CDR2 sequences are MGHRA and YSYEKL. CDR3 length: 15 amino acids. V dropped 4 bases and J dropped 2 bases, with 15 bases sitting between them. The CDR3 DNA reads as TGCGCCAGCAGCCGGGTCCCGACGGATACCTACGAGCAGTACTTC. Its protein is CASSRVPTDTYEQYF.

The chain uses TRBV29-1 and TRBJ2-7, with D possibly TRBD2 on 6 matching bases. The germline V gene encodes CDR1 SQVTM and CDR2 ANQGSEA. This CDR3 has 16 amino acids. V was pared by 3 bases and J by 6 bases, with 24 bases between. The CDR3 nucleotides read TGCAGCGTTGAGGCCCAGGGCAGGGAGGCCCTCGGCGAGCAGTACTTC. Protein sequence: CSVEAQGREALGEQYF.

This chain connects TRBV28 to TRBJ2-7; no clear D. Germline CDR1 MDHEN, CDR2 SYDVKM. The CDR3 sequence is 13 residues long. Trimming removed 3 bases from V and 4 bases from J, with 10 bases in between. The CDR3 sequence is CASSLPGLYEQYF. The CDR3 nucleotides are TGTGCCAGCAGTTTGCCGGGCTTATACGAGCAGTACTTC. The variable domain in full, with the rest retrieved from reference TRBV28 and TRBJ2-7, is DVKVTQSSRYLVKRTGEKVFLECVQDMDHENMFWYRQDPGLGLRLIYFSYDVKMKEKGDIPEGYSVSREKKERFSLILESASTNQTSMYLCASSLPGLYEQYFGPGTRLTVT.